This record looks at one TCR beta chain sequence and its context. This clonotype turned up a few times. It has no known antigen specificity. Within one base of it there is no much larger clone, and no base qualities were kept. Library preparation employed 5' RACE. The instrument was an Illumina HiSeq 2000. Template switching added a universal primer binding site, and the final cDNA carried a unique molecular identifier that allowed TCR cDNA molecules to be counted accurately. First-strand cDNA for TCR alpha and beta chains was synthesized from specific primers in the conserved constant-segment region. To control for contamination, every cDNA library was double barcoded, receiving both a SMART-Mk sample barcode and Illumina barcodes. TruSeq adapter sequences along with Illumina sample barcodes were introduced in two successive PCR steps. TCR alpha and beta cDNA libraries were sequenced on the Illumina HiSeq platform with custom primers. The paper's processing steps were these. Unique molecular identifiers were extracted from raw reads with MiGEC, and CDR3 positions were determined with MiXCR. For each individual, recombination models were inferred using an EM algorithm with the repgenHMM and IGoR tools. The analysis of shared clonotypes was done with the tcR package in R, with sharing normalized by the product of cloneset sizes. To study raw recombination without the effects of thymic and clonal selection, out-of-frame nonproductive sequences were analyzed. TCRdb cleaned the public reads at Q25 with fastp, built clones with MiXCR and kept in-frame beta chains. For every CDR3 protein sequence, its rows merge into one entry that carries the most common genes and DNA. The V and J calls reflect TCRdb's pipeline rather than the authors' work. Here the sample has 300,000 to 400,000 distinct CDR3 sequences; about 12% occur a single time. The ten top clones hold roughly 7.8% of the sample.

Every donor was a healthy Caucasian. Three pairs of female monozygotic twins, all aged about 18 to 30 years, made up the twin cohort. Positive isolation kits from Invitrogen were used to isolate the CD4+ and CD8+ T cell populations. The data are from a study of identical twins (dated by TCRdb to 2016 to 2018). About the investigation overall: The study deep-sequenced TCR alpha and beta repertoires from monozygotic twins, unrelated adults of various ages and cord blood to test whether fetal clonotypes persist. To rule out contamination, the twin experiments were replicated at different times with different library preparation protocols. Overall study outcomes, separate from this receptor: Compared with coincidental sharing between unrelated individuals, out-of-frame TCR alpha sequences shared between twins showed an excess of sequences with low generation probability. Zero-insertion analyses could be partly confounded by invariant T cells such as MAIT and iNKT, although diverse VJ usage argued against such confounding for most clonotypes. Because the same donors could not be followed over many years, the conclusions relied on cross-sectional statistical analysis. Fewer insertions were carried by abundant cord blood beta clonotypes, a similar but weaker trend appeared in young adult naive repertoires, and no such trend appeared in memory repertoires. In beta out-of-frame sequences, excess twin sharing was weaker, because having fewer shared sequences lowered the signal-to-noise ratio. Out-of-frame TCR alpha sharing in monozygotic twins was systematically underestimated by recombination models, whereas sharing between unrelated individuals was in agreement with the recombination models.

Relative to germline, V is 2 bases shorter and J is 7 bases shorter, with 5 bases between their ends. From the cysteine up to the phenylalanine, the CDR3 has a length of 11 residues. Only the CDR3 portion is preserved as DNA: 33 bases, with reading frame beginning at the first base. This sample was shared with a second study, whose subject was yellow fever vaccine responses in identical twins. As the second paper documents: According to the authors, the vaccine-induced T cell response in identical twins seemed to be partly convergent and partly specific to each individual. In identical twins, the study followed T cell clones that responded to the vaccine with precision.

The clonotype was recovered from a woman aged 18-30 years in good health. Material: CD8+ T cells sorted from blood. Recombination joined TRBV12-3 or TRBV12-4 with TRBJ1-2, with the identity of the D gene unclear. The CDR3 protein is CASSLSPGYTF. The DNA is as follows: TGTGCCAGCAGTTTAAGTCCTGGCTACACCTTC.